One and the same sample provided the 8 T cell receptor beta chains below, sequenced in a study of blood T cells in healthy people across ages. Sample-barcoded 5' priming and a J-beta primer mix drove a second PCR of 7 to 11 cycles. TCRdb ran MiXCR on the 5' RACE reads and lists one entry per CDR3 protein. The sample lists hundreds of thousands of distinct CDR3 sequences, 20% to 25% occurring once. Sequenced: blood. These receptors originate from a man aged 70-80 years in good health.

This chain uses TRBV11-3 with TRBJ2-1; tentatively, D is TRBD2 (6 bases). CDR3 length: 15 residues. V lost 5 bases and J lost 0, with 11 bases in between. Germline CDR1 SGHNT, CDR2 YENEEA. CDR3 in amino acids: CASSKGDSSYNEQFF. CDR3 sequence (DNA): TGTGCCAGCAGCAAAGGGGACTCCTCCTACAATGAGCAGTTCTTC.

This clonotype turned up a few times. The chain joins TRBV7-3 to TRBJ2-1; D is unresolved. CDR3 length equals 14 residues. Per germline, CDR1 SGHTA and CDR2 FQGTGA. The V end was cut by 5 bases, the J end by 2 bases, with 10 bases between. The CDR3 sequence is CASSLGWAYNEQFF. In DNA form, the CDR3 reads TGTGCCAGCAGCCTCGGGTGGGCCTACAATGAGCAGTTCTTC.

The chain couples TRBV7-2 to TRBJ2-3, with 14 bases matching TRBD2. The length of the CDR3 is 19 residues. V dropped 2 bases and J dropped 5; count of bases not matched to a gene: 12. The V gene's germline CDR1 is SGHTA and CDR2 FQGNSA. The CDR3 DNA sequence: TGTGCCAGCAGCTTATTGGTCCCGACTAGCGGGAGGGCCCTAGATACGCAGTATTTT. It yields the protein CASSLLVPTSGRALDTQYF.

The rearrangement joins TRBV18 to TRBJ1-1; D is perhaps TRBD1 (6 bases). The CDR3 has 12 amino acids. Trimming removed 1 base at V and 7 bases at J, with 7 bases between. Germline assignment: CDR1 KGHSH and CDR2 LQKENI. The CDR3 here is CASSPQGGEAFF. For the CDR3, the DNA is TGTGCCAGCTCACCACAGGGGGGTGAAGCTTTCTTT.

This chain joins TRBV6-1 and TRBJ2-5; TRBD1 is a possible D gene (5 bases). The J call is uncertain, as TRBJ2-7 better fits the DNA end. Germline V lookup: CDR1 MNHNS, CDR2 SASEGT. The CDR3 runs to 16 residues. This CDR3 is CASSLELRTMTYEQYF. CDR3 DNA sequence: TGTGCCAGCAGCCTAGAATTGCGGACAATGACGTACGAGCAGTACTTC.

The chain employs TRBV10-2 and TRBJ2-6, with D possibly matching TRBD2 (5 bases). Germline V gives CDR1 WSHSY, CDR2 SAAADI. V dropped 6 bases and J dropped 0 bases, with 15 bases sitting between them. CDR3 size: 17 residues. CDR3 in DNA: TGCGCCAGCAGCCCCTGGTCGGGGAGCTCTGGGGCCAACGTCCTGACTTTC. This gives the protein CASSPWSGSSGANVLTF.

Note on this clonotype: A junction boundary mismatches the germline segment, possibly from a read error. The chain couples TRBV7-7 to TRBJ2-7; the match to TRBD1 covers 7 bases. The CDR3 extends over 13 amino acids. Germline V gene data show CDR1 as SSHAT and CDR2 as FNYEAQ (reference sequence). In DNA, the CDR3 is TGTGCTAGCAGCTTCCAACAGGGGAGCGAGCAGTACTTC. Its translation is CASSFQQGSEQYF.

For the CDR3, the DNA is TGTGCCAGCAGCCAATCCGAAGGCGGGTTCTATGGCTACACCTTC. It codes for CASSQSEGGFYGYTF. This rearrangement joins TRBV3-1 to TRBJ1-2, with D unresolved. V lost 2 bases to trimming and J lost 4 bases, with 14 bases between them. Germline CDR1 and CDR2: LGHDT and YNNKEL (reference sequence). This CDR3 has 15 residues.